Listed here are 31 T cell receptor beta chains from one sample, sequenced in a study of identical twins. TCRdb itself ran the 5' RACE reads through MiXCR, one entry per CDR3 protein. The data hold about 240,000 distinct CDR3 sequences, with more than 9.5% observed a single time. These data were likewise used in another study, on yellow fever vaccine responses in identical twins.

The sample taken for sequencing was memory (CD45RO+) T cells sorted from blood. The receptors derive from a woman between 18 and 29 years old in good health.

This clonotype was seen repeatedly, ten times or more. This chain uses TRBV7-2 with TRBJ2-3, with 9 bases lining up with TRBD1. Germline CDR1 reads SGHTA; CDR2 reads FQGNSA. The trim removed 4 bases at V and 3 bases at J, leaving 2 bases unmatched. The CDR3 covers 14 residues. The CDR3 nucleotides are TGTGCCAGCAGCTACAGGGGGCCGACAGATACGCAGTATTTT. It yields the protein CASSYRGPTDTQYF.

The chain recombines TRBV11-3 with TRBJ2-7; weak D call: TRBD2 (7 bases). Germline V CDR1 and CDR2: SGHNT, YENEEA. V was cut by 7 bases and J by 2 bases, with 27 bases left in between. This CDR3 comprises 18 residues. CDR3 sequence reads: CASKRGGVGVVDPYEQYF. CDR3 DNA sequence: TGTGCCAGCAAAAGGGGGGGGGTTGGAGTAGTGGACCCCTACGAGCAGTACTTC.

The chain employs TRBV5-1 and TRBJ2-3, with a possible D match to TRBD2 (6 bases). CDR3 length equals 14 residues. The germline V gene has CDR1 SGHRS and CDR2 YFSETQ. The ends were cut back, 4 bases at V and 1 base at J, with 10 bases in the middle. CDR3 bases: TGCGCCAGCAGCCCGGGGGACGGCACAGATACGCAGTATTTT. Residues: CASSPGDGTDTQYF.

The gene calls are TRBV5-4 and TRBJ2-3; D not certain. CDR1 and CDR2 from the germline V gene are SGHNT and YYREEE (reference sequence). V was shortened by 4 bases and J by 8 bases, with 14 bases between the two germline ends. This CDR3 comprises 13 residues. The CDR3 sequence is CASSLTARGTQYF. CDR3 DNA sequence: TGTGCCAGCAGCCTCACGGCACGAGGTACGCAGTATTTT.

This clonotype was observed many times. The chain employs TRBV29-1 and TRBJ2-7, with TRBD1 matching 10 bases. The V segment lost 4 bases and the J segment 3 bases; nucleotides outside the gene matches: 6. Germline V gene lookup returns CDR1 SQVTM and CDR2 ANQGSEA. CDR3 length: 14 amino acids. The chain's CDR3 is CSVVLGTGVYEQYF. DNA for the CDR3: TGCAGCGTTGTTCTTGGGACAGGGGTCTACGAGCAGTACTTC.

The chain links TRBV20-1 to TRBJ2-1; no firm D call. CDR3 length: 11 amino acids. CDR1 and CDR2 (germline): DFQATT, SNEGSKA (reference sequence). The V gene lost 6 bases and the J gene lost 6 bases, with 9 bases spanning the gap. CDR3 region: CSATGFNEQFF. CDR3 nucleotides: TGCAGTGCCACTGGTTTCAATGAGCAGTTCTTC.

This chain uses TRBV20-1 with TRBJ2-1, with 8 bases aligning to TRBD2. CDR3 size: 14 residues. Germline assignment: CDR1 DFQATT and CDR2 SNEGSKA (reference sequence). V lost 3 bases and J lost 6; bases outside the gene matches: 7. Written as DNA, the CDR3 is TGCAGTGCTAGGTCCGGAGCGGGAGCCAATGAGCAGTTCTTC. It specifies CSARSGAGANEQFF.

V gene TRBV19 combines with J gene TRBJ2-1; 10 bases map to TRBD2. Germline V gene sequence: CDR1 LNHDA, CDR2 SQIVND (reference sequence). The CDR3 runs to 14 residues. V was clipped by 6 bases and J by 4 bases; unmatched bases: 3. The CDR3 region has the DNA TGTGCCAGTAGACCAGCGGGGGGGTACAATGAGCAGTTCTTC. It codes for CASRPAGGYNEQFF.

There are a few counts of this clonotype. The chain uses TRBV3-1 and TRBJ1-2, with a possible D match to TRBD1 (5 bases). Trimming cost V 3 bases and J 6 bases, with 8 bases left between them. Germline CDR1 and CDR2: LGHDT and YNNKEL (reference sequence). The CDR3 extends over 12 amino acids. The DNA of the CDR3 is TGTGCCAGCAGCCATGGGGGGAATGGCTACACCTTC. Its translation is CASSHGGNGYTF.

This clonotype was counted between two and nine times. The chain carries TRBV9 and TRBJ2-1; 13 bases agree with TRBD2. Germline V gene lookup returns CDR1 SGDLS and CDR2 YYNGEE. The V segment lost 3 bases and the J segment 1 base; nucleotides outside the gene matches: 1. CDR3 size: 16 residues. The chain's CDR3 is CASSGLAGGSYNEQFF. The CDR3 DNA follows: TGTGCCAGCAGCGGACTAGCGGGAGGATCCTACAATGAGCAGTTCTTC.

A word on this clonotype: This may be a read error, as it is one base from a much larger clone. V is TRBV5-6 and J is TRBJ1-1, with TRBD1 as a possible D gene (5 bases). Germline CDR1 is SGHDT and CDR2 is YYEEEE. V was pared by 0 bases and J by 3 bases, with 9 bases between. The CDR3 covers 14 residues. The CDR3 nucleotides are TGTGCCAGCAGCTTGGTTAGCAGGGACACTGAAGCTTTCTTT. Amino acids: CASSLVSRDTEAFF.

The J gene is TRBJ2-7, the V gene TRBV6-5, with unresolved D. CDR3 length equals 13 residues. The V end lost 1 base, the J end lost 8 bases, and 12 bases lay between the germline ends. From germline, CDR1 is MNHEY and CDR2 SVGAGI. Here the CDR3 reads CASSYYGSPQQYF. DNA of the CDR3: TGTGCCAGCAGTTACTATGGTAGCCCCCAGCAGTACTTC.

This clonotype appeared many times. The V and J genes are TRBV7-8 and TRBJ1-4; unclear D gene. The CDR3 length is 15 residues. Trimming removed 1 base at V and 8 bases at J, with 14 bases between. Germline V gives CDR1 SGHVS, CDR2 FQNEAQ. The CDR3 DNA follows: TGTGCCAGCAGCTTAGTTGGAGGTGCTCGGGAAAAACTGTTTTTT. This gives the protein CASSLVGGAREKLFF.

A word on this clonotype: A much larger clone lies a single base off, so this may be a read error. The V gene is TRBV9, the J gene TRBJ2-2; TRBD2 matches 15 bases. The ends lost 4 bases at V and 1 base at J; junction bases unmatched: 8. Germline V gene data show CDR1 as SGDLS and CDR2 as YYNGEE. There are 19 residues in the CDR3. This CDR3 is CASSNRGTSGGMNTGELFF. For the CDR3, the DNA is TGTGCCAGCAGCAACCGCGGGACTAGCGGGGGGATGAACACCGGGGAGCTGTTTTTT.

This clonotype was observed a handful of times. This rearrangement joins TRBV5-1 to TRBJ2-2, with 14 bases identical to TRBD2. Germline V gene data show CDR1 as SGHRS and CDR2 as YFSETQ. V gave up 4 bases and J gave up 4 bases; unmatched junction bases: 18. The CDR3 is 21 amino acids. Written as DNA, the CDR3 is TGCGCCAGCAGCAAGACAGGCGTACTCCCCGGGACTAGCGGGAGCACCGGGGAGCTGTTTTTT. This sequence encodes CASSKTGVLPGTSGSTGELFF.

A few counts support this clonotype. The J gene is TRBJ2-5, the V gene TRBV4-1; 14 nucleotides match TRBD2. This CDR3 spans 16 amino acids. The V gene's germline CDR1 is MGHRA and CDR2 YSYEKL. Trimming removed 5 bases from V and 3 bases from J; junction bases left unmatched: 5. The CDR3 region has the DNA TGCGCCAGCAGCACCCCGGGACTAGCGGGAGAAGAGACCCAGTACTTC. Translating gives CASSTPGLAGEETQYF.

CDR3 loop: CATSPALQGRISYNEQFF. The DNA for the CDR3 is TGTGCCACCAGCCCAGCCCTGCAGGGCAGAATCTCCTACAATGAGCAGTTCTTC. The chain links TRBV3-2 to TRBJ2-1; TRBD1 is the table's D call and was not checked against the DNA. TRBV3-2 is a pseudogene locus. This CDR3 is built from 18 residues.

The rearrangement uses TRBV5-1 and TRBJ2-5; D may be TRBD1 (5 bases). Trimming pared 0 bases from V and 4 bases from J, leaving 16 bases between. This CDR3 has 16 amino acids. From germline, CDR1 is SGHRS and CDR2 YFSETQ. CDR3 DNA sequence: TGCGCCAGCAGCTTGGGCCAGGGCGGTTTGGGAGAGACCCAGTACTTC. This encodes CASSLGQGGLGETQYF.

This clonotype has only a few counts. V is TRBV3-1 and J is TRBJ2-1; 7 bases fit TRBD1. The CDR3 has 15 amino acids. Germline V lookup: CDR1 LGHDT, CDR2 YNNKEL (reference sequence). Losses at the gene ends were 5 bases for V and 2 bases for J; bases not matched to a gene: 6. The CDR3 bases are TGTGCCAGCAGCTTCCGGGACAGACCCTACAATGAGCAGTTCTTC. This codes for CASSFRDRPYNEQFF.

This clonotype has more than one count but fewer than ten. The chain couples TRBV5-6 to TRBJ1-1; D not resolved. V shed 7 bases and J shed 2 bases, with 30 bases lying between them. CDR3 length: 19 amino acids. Germline lookup yields CDR1 SGHDT and CDR2 YYEEEE. The CDR3 coding sequence is TGTGCCAGCCCTATTGAGGCCCCGGACCGTACCAAGCTAAACACTGAAGCTTTCTTT. Translating gives CASPIEAPDRTKLNTEAFF.

This chain uses TRBV29-1 with TRBJ2-3; a weak D match, TRBD2 (6 bases). CDR3 length: 13 residues. With 0 bases removed from V and 3 bases from J, the gap between germline ends came to 7 bases. Looked up from germline, CDR1 is SQVTM and CDR2 is ANQGSEA. The CDR3 DNA reads TGCAGCGTTGAAGATGGGACTACAGATACGCAGTATTTT. Translated, it gives CSVEDGTTDTQYF.

This clonotype was picked up many times. This chain joins TRBV24-1 and TRBJ2-1; D may be TRBD1 (5 bases). The ends were cut back, 5 bases at V and 0 bases at J, with 7 bases in the middle. Germline loops: CDR1 KGHDR, CDR2 SFDVKD. This CDR3 has 14 residues. Here the CDR3 DNA reads TGTGCCACCAGTGGGACATTCTCCTACAATGAGCAGTTCTTC. Its protein product is CATSGTFSYNEQFF.

The chain recombines TRBV7-2 with TRBJ2-2; the match to TRBD2 covers 8 bases. V was clipped by 5 bases and J by 5 bases; unmatched bases: 4. Germline CDR1 is SGHTA and CDR2 is FQGNSA. The CDR3 spans 14 residues. In DNA form, the CDR3 reads TGTGCCAGCAGCCGGGGGGGGGTAACCGGGGAGCTGTTTTTT. It specifies CASSRGGVTGELFF.

The gene calls are TRBV27 and TRBJ2-7; D not certain. CDR1 and CDR2 from the germline V gene are MNHEY and SMNVEV (reference sequence). V was clipped by 2 bases and J by 6 bases, with 14 bases between them. The CDR3 is 14 residues long. CDR3 protein: CASSLRNPGAEQYF. For the CDR3, the DNA is TGTGCCAGCAGTTTACGTAACCCTGGTGCCGAGCAGTACTTC.

The chain joins TRBV2 to TRBJ2-1; D might be TRBD1 or TRBD2, each matching 7 bases. Between the trimmed V and J ends, which lost 11 bases and 2 bases, there was a span of 28 bases. This CDR3 contains 18 residues. Germline CDR1 reads SNHLY; CDR2 reads FYNNEI. CDR3 protein: CAFSLRGGRGGPYNEQFF. In DNA form, the CDR3 reads TGTGCCTTCAGTTTAAGGGGCGGGAGAGGGGGCCCCTACAATGAGCAGTTCTTC.

This clonotype was observed many times. The V call is TRBV5-4, the J call TRBJ2-3, with no clear D. This CDR3 region has 18 residues. Germline values: CDR1 SGHNT, CDR2 YYREEE (reference sequence). V lost 0 bases and J 1 base, leaving 18 bases between the germline ends. The CDR3 region is CASSLAWSGSGRTDTQYF. The CDR3 nucleotides read TGTGCCAGCAGCTTGGCATGGTCGGGTTCCGGGCGCACAGATACGCAGTATTTT.

J is TRBJ2-3 and V is TRBV7-2; 9 bases map to TRBD2. From germline, CDR1 is SGHTA and CDR2 FQGNSA. The CDR3 has 16 residues. V lost 5 bases, J lost 7 bases, and 13 bases stayed unmatched. CDR3 region: CASSPPSAGGLNTQYF. The CDR3 coding sequence is TGTGCCAGCAGCCCGCCTTCTGCGGGAGGGCTGAATACGCAGTATTTT.

The chain recombines TRBV5-4 with TRBJ2-7, with TRBD1 identical over 9 bases. Trimming removed 2 bases from V and 3 bases from J; junction bases left unmatched: 6. CDR1 and CDR2 from the germline V gene are SGHNT and YYREEE (reference sequence). There are 15 residues in the CDR3. The DNA of the CDR3 is TGTGCCAGCAGCTTTAGGGACAGGGAAGGCTACGAGCAGTACTTC. Translated: CASSFRDREGYEQYF.

The sample holds many counts of this clonotype. The genes are TRBV3-1 and TRBJ1-1, with D possibly being TRBD1 (6 bases). The V end lost 6 bases, the J end lost 1 base, and 15 bases lay between the germline ends. The CDR3 extends over 15 amino acids. Per germline, CDR1 LGHDT and CDR2 YNNKEL (reference sequence). CDR3 in DNA: TGTGCCAGCAGGAGGGGGTTTTCTAGGAACACTGAAGCTTTCTTT. Translating it yields CASRRGFSRNTEAFF.

This chain links TRBV6-1 with TRBJ2-7; D perhaps matches TRBD2 (6 bases). Germline CDR1 MNHNS, CDR2 SASEGT. V gave up 6 bases and J gave up 4 bases, with 16 bases separating them. The CDR3 sequence is 14 residues long. The CDR3 nucleotides are TGTGCCAGCAGCCGGGACTCGGCCAAATACGAGCAGTACTTC. Encoded protein: CASSRDSAKYEQYF.

This clonotype has ten or more counts. The V gene is TRBV20-1, the J gene TRBJ2-2; 9 bases match TRBD2. V shed 0 bases and J 8 bases; nucleotides not matched to a gene: 10. The CDR3 length is 16 residues. Germline V gene lookup returns CDR1 DFQATT and CDR2 SNEGSKA (reference sequence). In DNA, the CDR3 is TGCAGTGCTAGAGAGATCCAGCGGGGGGTATCTGGGGAGCTGTTTTTT. It is translated as CSAREIQRGVSGELFF.